These 20 T cell receptor beta chains were sequenced from one sample in a study of CD8+ T cells in alopecia areata. CD4+ cells of 5 or 6 patients were subjected to sorting into CD25+CD127- cells. RNA, once extracted, was reverse transcribed into cDNA for use as the sequencing template. Using immunoSEQ multiplex PCR, the repertoire was profiled, and TCRdb retains in-frame clones only, with some absent. The table shows roughly 13,000 clones, with 58% occurring only once. The specimen sequenced was CD4+ Tregs sorted from blood. The receptors shown here come from a human donor with alopecia areata.

The chain is built from TRBV5-6 and TRBJ1-1; D not resolved. This CDR3 is 18 amino acids long. The ends were cut back, 3 bases at V and 1 base at J, with 22 bases in the middle. Germline CDR1 reads SGHDT; CDR2 reads YYEEEE. Here the CDR3 reads CASSSTLGLGHPNTEAFF. CDR3 in DNA: TGTGCCAGCAGCTCCACCCTGGGCTTGGGCCACCCGAACACTGAAGCTTTCTTT.

This clone was detected a few times. The genes are TRBV28 and TRBJ2-4, with TRBD2 as a possible D gene (5 bases). Trimming stripped 4 bases from V and 3 bases from J, with 22 bases between. Germline CDR1 and CDR2: MDHEN and SYDVKM. The CDR3 runs 18 residues. CDR3 residues: CASSYPPGPGIGKNIQYF. As DNA, the CDR3 is TGTGCCAGCAGTTACCCCCCTGGACCCGGGATAGGCAAAAACATTCAGTACTTC.

The rearrangement uses TRBV6-5 and TRBJ1-3, with D perhaps TRBD1 (5 bases). The CDR3 is made up of 14 amino acids. The germline V and J ends were trimmed by 5 bases and 16 bases, with 24 bases remaining between them. Germline CDR1 MNHEY, CDR2 SVGAGI. CDR3 amino acids: CASSPGWGGMSAYF. The DNA for the CDR3 is TGTGCCAGCAGTCCCGGTTGGGGGGGAATGTCGGCGTATTTT.

The genes are TRBV7-6 and TRBJ2-7; D may be TRBD1 or TRBD2 (5 bases each). The CDR3 is 17 amino acids. CDR1 is SGHVS, CDR2 FNYEAQ, per germline. Trimming cost V 0 bases and J 2 bases, with 17 bases left between them. The CDR3, as DNA: TGTGCCAGCAGCTTAGCGATGGTAGGGACCGGCCCCTACGAGCAGTACTTC. Translation gives CASSLAMVGTGPYEQYF.

This chain connects TRBV18 to TRBJ1-1, with 8 bases fitting TRBD1. Looked up from germline, CDR1 is KGHSH and CDR2 is LQKENI. This CDR3 has 18 amino acids. The V gene end was trimmed by 0 bases and the J gene end by 0 bases; junction bases not matched to a gene: 9. The CDR3 DNA reads as TGTGCCAGCTCACCACCGAGGCCAGGGGGCTTTATGAACACTGAAGCTTTCTTT. This translates into CASSPPRPGGFMNTEAFF.

Concerning this clone itself: Its ends do not fully match the called genes, so a read error is possible. The genes are TRBV10-3 and TRBJ2-1; possibly TRBD1 for D (5 bases). In germline, CDR1 is ENHRY, CDR2 SYGVKD. The CDR3 has 16 residues. The CDR3 DNA sequence: TGTGCCATCAGTGTTCTAACAGGAGCCCTATACAGTGAGCAGTTCTTC. It encodes CAISVLTGALYSEQFF.

V gene TRBV18 combines with J gene TRBJ1-1, with TRBD1 matching over 7 bases. CDR3 length equals 12 residues. The V segment lost 6 bases and the J segment 3 bases; nucleotides outside the gene matches: 1. Germline V gives CDR1 KGHSH, CDR2 LQKENI. The CDR3 nucleotides read TGTGCCAGCTCGCAGGGGGACACTGAAGCTTTCTTT. Residues: CASSQGDTEAFF.

The chain recombines TRBV6-5 with TRBJ2-3; no clear D. The ends were cut back, 1 base at V and 6 bases at J, with 5 bases in the middle. The CDR3 is made up of 12 amino acids. Per the germline V gene, CDR1 is MNHEY and CDR2 is SVGAGI. This chain's CDR3 is CASSYYVDTQYF. In DNA, the CDR3 is TGTGCCAGCAGTTACTACGTGGATACGCAGTATTTT.

This clone was found a few times. This chain uses TRBV19 with TRBJ2-7, with 10 positions matching TRBD2. From germline, CDR1 is LNHDA and CDR2 SQIVND (reference sequence). V gave up 9 bases and J gave up 10 bases; unmatched junction bases: 12. CDR3 length equals 13 residues. The CDR3 region has the DNA TGTGCCAGCCGTCCAGCGGGAGGGCCCTTCCAGTACTTC. As protein: CASRPAGGPFQYF.

CDR3 in DNA: TGTGCCAGCAGCTTTCTCATCCAAGAGACCCAGTACTTC. Its protein product is CASSFLIQETQYF. The V and J genes are TRBV7-6 and TRBJ2-5; no reliable D call. CDR1 SGHVS and CDR2 FNYEAQ come from the germline V gene. This CDR3 contains 13 residues. The germline V and J ends were trimmed by 3 bases and 1 base, with 6 bases remaining between them.

The chain uses TRBV11-2 and TRBJ2-3, with D unresolved. Trimming pared 3 bases from V and 0 bases from J, leaving 4 bases between. The CDR3 sequence is 13 residues long. CDR1 and CDR2 from the germline V gene are SGHAT and FQNNGV. The CDR3 DNA sequence: TGTGCCAGCAGCTTCCGGAGCACAGATACGCAGTATTTT. This encodes CASSFRSTDTQYF.

The rearrangement joins TRBV13 to TRBJ1-1; D is uncertain. This CDR3 contains 18 residues. Germline V gene lookup returns CDR1 PRHDT and CDR2 FYEKMQ (reference sequence). V was shortened by 1 base and J by 1 base, with 19 bases between the two germline ends. CDR3 sequence: CASSLDWRSSVPNTEAFF. CDR3 DNA: TGTGCCAGCAGCTTAGATTGGAGGTCTTCAGTTCCGAACACTGAAGCTTTCTTT.

V and J are TRBV28 and TRBJ2-7, with TRBD2 identical over 13 bases. Trimming took 6 bases from V and 2 from J; bases not matched to a gene: 13. The CDR3 totals 18 residues. The germline V gene encodes CDR1 MDHEN and CDR2 SYDVKM. The CDR3, as DNA: TGTGCCAGCAGGGGGGCTGGACTAGCGGGAGTTGGGGCCTACGAGCAGTACTTC. This encodes CASRGAGLAGVGAYEQYF.

This clone was seen a handful of times. The CDR3 region has the DNA TGTGCCAGCAGAAAGGTACTAGTCTCCGAGCAGTACTTC. As protein: CASRKVLVSEQYF. V is TRBV27 and J is TRBJ2-7, with a possible D match to TRBD2 (5 bases). The V end lost 6 bases, the J end lost 6 bases, and 15 bases lay between the germline ends. The length of the CDR3 is 13 residues. Germline CDR1 is MNHEY and CDR2 is SMNVEV (reference sequence).

The V call is TRBV4-1, the J call TRBJ2-1; perhaps TRBD2 as D (6 bases). The CDR3 has 15 amino acids. Germline CDR1 and CDR2: MGHRA and YSYEKL. V was cut by 1 base and J by 9 bases, with 16 bases left in between. This CDR3 reads CASSQAWRGGGEQFF. CDR3 nucleotides: TGCGCCAGCAGCCAAGCCTGGCGGGGAGGAGGTGAGCAGTTCTTC.

The V gene is TRBV7-9, the J gene TRBJ2-6; TRBD2 is a possible D gene (6 bases). Germline V gene lookup returns CDR1 SEHNR and CDR2 FQNEAQ (reference sequence). The CDR3 is 15 amino acids. V shed 6 bases and J shed 1 base, with 10 bases lying between them. CDR3 sequence: CASRPLASGANVLTF. The CDR3, as DNA: TGTGCCAGCAGGCCACTAGCTTCTGGGGCCAACGTCCTGACTTTC.

The chain employs TRBV5-5 and TRBJ2-5; possible D gene TRBD1, 5 bases. CDR3 size: 14 residues. Trimming removed 4 bases at V and 2 bases at J, with 12 bases between. CDR1 is SGHKS, CDR2 YYEKEE, per germline (reference sequence). This CDR3 is CASSKGASQETQYF. CDR3 DNA: TGTGCCAGCAGCAAAGGGGCGTCTCAAGAGACCCAGTACTTC.

This chain joins TRBV20-1 and TRBJ1-2; D is ambiguous. Trimming left V 4 bases short and J 3 bases short, with 6 bases between. This CDR3 spans 11 amino acids. Germline V lookup: CDR1 DFQATT, CDR2 SNEGSKA (reference sequence). DNA for the CDR3: TGCAGTGCTATCACAGACTATGGCTACACCTTC. Translated: CSAITDYGYTF.

This clone was seen a few times. The chain links TRBV5-1 to TRBJ2-7; D is undetermined. This CDR3 spans 11 amino acids. Germline CDR1 and CDR2: SGHRS and YFSETQ. With 2 bases removed from V and 3 bases from J, the gap between germline ends came to 3 bases. CDR3 DNA sequence: TGCGCCAGCAGCTTCAACTACGAGCAGTACTTC. Amino acid sequence: CASSFNYEQYF.

The chain uses TRBV7-9 and TRBJ1-3; D perhaps matches TRBD1 (6 bases). This CDR3 is built from 15 residues. CDR1 and CDR2 (germline): SEHNR, FQNEAQ (reference sequence). Trimming cost V 5 bases and J 3 bases, with 14 bases left between them. The CDR3 DNA sequence: TGTGCCAGCAGCACCGAGGGGGTCTTTGGAAACACCATATATTTT. Its protein product is CASSTEGVFGNTIYF.